This T cell receptor (beta chain) emerged from a study of shared T cell receptors in the human thymus. This clone was counted between two and nine times. Produced via immunoSEQ multiplex PCR; TCRdb's table is partial and in-frame only. The sample holds roughly 500,000 clones, approximately 80% seen once. Per the germline V gene, CDR1 is SGHRS and CDR2 is YFSETQ. The V gene lost 2 bases and the J gene lost 8 bases, with 11 bases spanning the gap. This CDR3 has 14 amino acids. The sample also formed part of further work on human thymus T cells.

J is TRBJ1-6 and V is TRBV5-1, with D perhaps TRBD1 (6 bases). Sequencing was performed on thymocytes. This receptor was taken from a boy under two years old with a congenital heart defect. As DNA, the CDR3 is TGCGCCAGCAGCTTCGACAGGCCGGATTCACCCCTCCACTTT. Translated, it gives CASSFDRPDSPLHF. Complete variable domain (other parts from reference TRBV5-1 and TRBJ1-6): KAGVTQTPRYLIKTRGQQVTLSCSPISGHRSVSWYQQTPGQGLQFLFEYFSETQRNKGNFPGRFSGRQFSNSRSEMNVSTLELGDSALYLCASSFDRPDSPLHFGNGTRLTVT.